This T cell receptor beta chain appears in the sequencing data of a study of T cell repertoires in cytomegalovirus infection. About the research overall: Use of recently identified HLA-C-restricted and well-studied HLA-B-restricted CMV epitopes was part of the study. Shared public TCR beta signatures pointed to both CMV infection and a matching HLA type. Whole-study results and caveats: Accumulated public TCR beta family frequency recognized individuals carrying CMV together with the relevant HLA. Dominating the ex vivo response were HLA-C-restricted CMV-specific TCR beta clonotypes.

TCRdb re-analysed the reads in MiXCR, keeping a single row per CDR3 protein. The sample carries fewer than 350,000 distinct CDR3 sequences, under 35% recorded once. Germline V lookup: CDR1 MNHEY, CDR2 SVGEGT. Trimming at V came to 4 bases and at J to 5 bases, leaving 17 bases not matched to a gene. CDR3 length: 18 residues. Ten or more counts support this clonotype. The antigen is undetermined. The chain combines TRBV6-2 or TRBV6-3 with TRBJ1-1, with 9 bases lining up with TRBD1. The source was cultured PBMCs, collected from culture after CMV antigen stimulation. The clonotype was recovered from a human donor in good health (CMV status not recorded). Some clones in this sample may be carry-over from other donors' samples. This CDR3 is CASSSSLPGQGGDTEAFF. The DNA for the CDR3 is TGTGCCAGCAGTTCCTCCCTACCGGGACAGGGAGGGGATACTGAAGCTTTCTTT.